The 32 T cell receptor beta chains listed next were all sequenced from one sample in a study of tumor-infiltrating lymphocytes in primary liver carcinoma. The researchers obtained blood RNA from unsorted whole blood and also extracted germline DNA. Total RNA amounting to roughly 480 ng was the source from which TCR beta cDNA was made with a constant-region primer. For TCR beta, libraries were produced by three nested multiplex PCR rounds using slightly modified ARM-PCR. With TRBV1-TRBV30 forward primers and a C-beta reverse primer, the first two PCR rounds were run for roughly 10 cycles each. TCRdb re-derived calls from the multiplex PCR reads in MiXCR, one entry per CDR3 protein. The sample holds about 330,000 distinct CDR3 sequences, around 60% seen once. Sample: peripheral blood. Every receptor here comes from a man aged 40-49 years with primary liver carcinoma and hepatitis B virus infection.

Notes on this clonotype: Germline is not matched at one junction end, which may reflect a read error. This chain joins TRBV11-2 and TRBJ2-5; 7 nucleotides agree with TRBD2. Looked up from germline, CDR1 is SGHAT and CDR2 is FQNNGV. CDR3 size: 16 residues. The CDR3 nucleotides read TGTGCCGGCAGCCAAACTCGTGACGGGGGGAAAGAGACCCAGTACTTC. Translation: CAGSQTRDGGKETQYF.

This clonotype was seen ten or more times. This chain links TRBV29-1 with TRBJ2-1, with D possibly matching TRBD2 (6 bases). Germline V lookup: CDR1 SQVTM, CDR2 ANQGSEA. Trimming took 2 bases from V and 10 from J, leaving 12 bases between them. This CDR3 is 12 amino acids long. In DNA, the CDR3 is TGCAGCGTTGAACGAACTAGCTTCGAGCAGTTCTTC. It yields the protein CSVERTSFEQFF.

This clonotype was found a few times. The chain recombines TRBV19 with TRBJ2-7, with 9 bases fitting TRBD2. V was pared by 9 bases and J by 5 bases, with 14 bases of the junction left unmatched. Germline lookup yields CDR1 LNHDA and CDR2 SQIVND (reference sequence). The CDR3 has 15 amino acids. CDR3 region: CARYTGWGLAHEQYF. In DNA, the CDR3 is TGTGCCAGATATACCGGTTGGGGACTAGCCCACGAGCAGTACTTC. Filled out from reference TRBV19 and TRBJ2-7, the complete variable domain reads DGGITQSPKYLFRKEGQNVTLSCEQNLNHDAMYWYRQDPGQGLRLIYYSQIVNDFQKGDIAEGYSVSREKKESFPLTVTSAQKNPTAFYLCARYTGWGLAHEQYFGPGTRLTVT.

Concerning this clonotype itself: Sequence at one end of the junction differs from germline and may be a read error. J is TRBJ2-1 and V is TRBV28; TRBD2 aligns across 7 bases. The CDR3 spans 14 residues. Looked up from germline, CDR1 is MDHEN and CDR2 is SYDVKM. DNA for the CDR3: TGTGTCAGCAGTCTAGCGGTTTTCTACAATGAGCAGTTCTTC. As protein: CVSSLAVFYNEQFF.

The rearrangement joins TRBV6-1 to TRBJ1-2, with D possibly being TRBD1 (5 bases). From germline, CDR1 is MNHNS and CDR2 SASEGT. V lost 8 bases, J lost 8 bases, and 21 bases lay in between. This CDR3 has 14 amino acids. CDR3 nucleotides: TGTGCCAGCGGAGTCAAGGGGTCGGGTAGCGGCTACACCTTC. Protein sequence: CASGVKGSGSGYTF.

Concerning this clonotype itself: Being one base from a much bigger clone, this may be a read error. This chain joins TRBV29-1 and TRBJ1-1; 8 nucleotides align to TRBD1. Germline lookup yields CDR1 SQVTM and CDR2 ANQGSEA. V trimming: 7 bases; J trimming: 5 bases; junction bases outside the gene matches: 9. The CDR3 is 13 amino acids. The CDR3 protein is CSAATGGKTEAFF. The CDR3 region has the DNA TGCAGCGCTGCAACAGGGGGAAAGACTGAAGCTTTCTTT.

The table lists this clonotype with many counts. This chain uses TRBV5-5 with TRBJ2-3; no reliable D call. CDR1 and CDR2 from the germline V gene are SGHKS and YYEKEE (reference sequence). The CDR3 extends over 12 amino acids. V lost 1 base, J lost 3 bases, and 3 bases lay in between. Here the CDR3 DNA reads TGTGCCAGCAGCTTGATAACAGATACGCAGTATTTT. Translation gives CASSLITDTQYF.

Of note for this clonotype: One junction end disagrees with the germline gene, perhaps due to a read error. The chain has TRBV11-2 and TRBJ1-3; D is possibly TRBD1 (5 bases). This CDR3 has 15 amino acids. Germline lookup yields CDR1 SGHAT and CDR2 FQNNGV. The CDR3: CASSTQGGLGNTIYF. In DNA form, the CDR3 reads TGTGCCAGCAGCACCCAGGGAGGGTTAGGAAACACCATATACTTT.

The chain recombines TRBV6-6 with TRBJ2-4; 9 bases map to TRBD2. Trimming removed 6 bases from V and 3 bases from J; junction bases left unmatched: 15. CDR3 length: 18 amino acids. Germline loops: CDR1 MNHNY, CDR2 SVGAGI (reference sequence). The DNA for the CDR3 is TGTGCCAGCAGCCTCTTAGCGGGAGAACTCTTAGTCAAAAACATTCAGTACTTC. Encoded protein: CASSLLAGELLVKNIQYF.

In the case of this clonotype: An end of the junction differs from the germline gene, which may be a read error. This sequence joins TRBV11-2 and TRBJ2-3; D is unclear. From germline, CDR1 is SGHAT and CDR2 FQNNGV. The CDR3 has 14 amino acids. CDR3 in amino acids: CTSNPNRVGDTQYF. The CDR3, as DNA: TGTACCAGCAATCCGAATAGGGTCGGGGATACGCAGTATTTT.

This clonotype came up many times. The J gene is TRBJ2-1, the V gene TRBV29-1; 7 nucleotides match TRBD1. V lost 6 bases, J lost 10 bases, and 24 bases stayed unmatched. This CDR3 comprises 17 residues. The V gene's germline CDR1 is SQVTM and CDR2 ANQGSEA. In DNA form, the CDR3 reads TGCAGCGTAACCACCGCAGGGGGTCGAATCATATTCAGGGAGCAGTTCTTC. Encoded protein: CSVTTAGGRIIFREQFF.

The sample holds a few counts of this clonotype. The chain links TRBV5-4 to TRBJ2-1; TRBD2 matches at 13 bases. Germline CDR1 is SGHNT and CDR2 is YYREEE (reference sequence). The CDR3 extends over 17 amino acids. Trimming removed 9 bases from V and 2 bases from J; junction bases left unmatched: 11. CDR3 region: CATQDPGTSGAYNEQFF. The DNA of the CDR3 is TGTGCCACTCAGGATCCCGGGACTAGCGGGGCCTACAATGAGCAGTTCTTC. Full variable domain (rest looked up from reference TRBV5-4 and TRBJ2-1): ETGVTQSPTHLIKTRGQQVTLRCSSQSGHNTVSWYQQALGQGPQFIFQYYREEENGRGNFPPRFSGLQFPNYSSELNVNALELDDSALYLCATQDPGTSGAYNEQFFGPGTRLTVL.

Comment on this clonotype: A much more abundant neighbour one base away suggests this may be a read error. This rearrangement joins TRBV4-2 to TRBJ2-7; TRBD2 is a possible D gene (5 bases). The CDR3 covers 16 residues. Germline V lookup: CDR1 LGHNA, CDR2 YNFKEQ. The V end lost 2 bases, the J end lost 5 bases, and 19 bases lay between the germline ends. This CDR3 reads CASSQYRSHGVNEQYF. CDR3 nucleotides: TGTGCCAGCAGCCAATATAGGTCGCACGGGGTCAACGAGCAGTACTTC.

As to this clonotype: A read error may explain this, as a much larger clone is one base away. V gene TRBV10-3 combines with J gene TRBJ2-3, with 9 bases fitting TRBD1. With 7 bases clipped from V and 4 bases from J, the junction kept 12 bases outside the gene matches. The CDR3 runs to 16 residues. CDR1 and CDR2 from the germline V gene are ENHRY and SYGVKD. The CDR3 protein is CAINGITGGNADTQYF. The CDR3 region has the DNA TGTGCCATCAATGGAATCACAGGGGGCAATGCAGATACGCAGTATTTT.

V usage is TRBV12-3 or TRBV12-4 and J usage is TRBJ2-1; 8 nucleotides match TRBD2. The trim removed 9 bases at V and 6 bases at J, leaving 16 bases unmatched. The CDR3 length is 16 residues. The CDR3 protein is CARSLDPGTSGNEQFF. The CDR3 bases are TGTGCCAGGAGTCTAGATCCAGGGACTAGTGGCAATGAGCAGTTCTTC.

As for this clonotype: This may arise from a read error, as a much more abundant clone is one base away. The V call is TRBV4-3, the J call TRBJ2-3, with TRBD2 matching over 7 bases. This CDR3 is built from 16 residues. Germline CDR1 is LGHNA and CDR2 is YSLEER. J was trimmed by 11 bases and V by 1 base; bases with no gene match: 15. CDR3 coding DNA: TGCGCCAGCAGCCAAGCCCTATCGGGAGGATCGATGGGGCAGTATTTT. Encoded protein: CASSQALSGGSMGQYF.

This clonotype has just a few counts. This chain connects TRBV7-9 to TRBJ2-1; 11 bases match TRBD2. V was pared by 6 bases and J by 1 base, with 5 bases of the junction left unmatched. This CDR3 region has 16 residues. Per the germline V gene, CDR1 is SEHNR and CDR2 is FQNEAQ (reference sequence). The CDR3 reads CASRPTSGISYNEQFF. The CDR3 bases are TGTGCCAGCAGGCCGACTAGCGGGATATCCTACAATGAGCAGTTCTTC.

Concerning this clonotype: A read error may account for a junction end that differs from germline. The chain is built from TRBV11-2 and TRBJ2-1; TRBD1 is a possible D gene (6 bases). This CDR3 has 13 amino acids. CDR1 is SGHAT, CDR2 FQNNGV, per germline. In DNA, the CDR3 is TGTGCCAGCGGCCCCGACAGGCGGAGTGAGCACTTCTTC. Translation: CASGPDRRSEHFF.

The chain carries TRBV6-5 and TRBJ2-7, with D hard to call. The CDR3 loop spans 13 amino acids. The V gene's germline CDR1 is MNHEY and CDR2 SVGAGI. Trimming pared 4 bases from V and 3 bases from J, leaving 10 bases between. This CDR3 reads CASSSASLYEQYF. The CDR3 bases are TGTGCCAGCAGTTCAGCCTCCCTCTACGAGCAGTACTTC.

This chain joins TRBV28 and TRBJ2-3, with TRBD1 identical over 9 bases. The V gene's germline CDR1 is MDHEN and CDR2 SYDVKM. The V segment lost 6 bases and the J segment 1 base; nucleotides outside the gene matches: 5. The CDR3 runs to 15 residues. The CDR3 sequence: CASSPTGGGTDTQYF. CDR3 bases: TGTGCCAGCAGCCCGACAGGGGGAGGCACAGATACGCAGTATTTT.

Regarding this clonotype: The junction departs from germline at one end; a sequencing error may be responsible. CDR3 coding DNA: TGTGCCAGCAGTTGCTGGATGGGGGAGACCCAATACTTC. This translates into CASSCWMGETQYF. J is TRBJ2-5 and V is TRBV6-6; D might be TRBD1 or TRBD2, each matching 5 bases. From germline, CDR1 is MNHNY and CDR2 SVGAGI (reference sequence). The CDR3 is 13 amino acids.

In regard to this clonotype: Without the conserved terminal phenylalanine or tryptophan, this CDR3 likely stems from a read error. V gene TRBV6-2 or TRBV6-3 combines with J gene TRBJ2-1; D ambiguous. Germline-derived CDR1 and CDR2 are MNHEY and SVGEGT. CDR3 length: 14 residues. V shed 4 bases and J shed 8 bases, with 15 bases lying between them. The CDR3 DNA sequence: TGTGCCAGCAGTTCACGGGTAGCCACGCATGAGCAGTTCTTG. This sequence encodes CASSSRVATHEQFL.

This chain connects TRBV5-5 to TRBJ2-5, with D possibly matching TRBD2 (5 bases). The V gene lost 5 bases and the J gene lost 4 bases, with 24 bases spanning the gap. The germline gives CDR1 SGHKS, CDR2 YYEKEE (reference sequence). The CDR3 runs 17 residues. The CDR3 protein is CASRTNPGVLWGETQYF. Written as DNA, the CDR3 is TGTGCCAGCAGGACTAACCCCGGGGTCCTTTGGGGAGAGACCCAGTACTTC. The full variable domain, with the rest looked up from reference TRBV5-5 and TRBJ2-5, is DAGVTQSPTHLIKTRGQQVTLRCSPISGHKSVSWYQQVLGQGPQFIFQYYEKEERGRGNFPDRFSARQFPNYSSELNVNALLLGDSALYLCASRTNPGVLWGETQYFGPGTRLLVL.

This clonotype was counted only a few times. A read error may produce the germline difference seen at one junction end. This chain joins TRBV11-2 and TRBJ2-7; 9 nucleotides line up with TRBD1. The CDR3 length is 15 residues. Germline V gives CDR1 SGHAT, CDR2 FQNNGV. CDR3 protein: CVSSLQGTGLREQYF. For the CDR3, the DNA is TGTGTCAGCAGCTTACAAGGGACAGGGCTGCGGGAGCAGTACTTC.

This clonotype was picked up many times. The rearrangement links TRBV29-1 to TRBJ2-5; 7 bases are shared with TRBD1. Germline trimming cut 2 bases from V and 5 bases from J; bases unmatched to any gene: 11. The CDR3 runs 15 residues. The germline V gene encodes CDR1 SQVTM and CDR2 ANQGSEA. The CDR3 protein is CSVEIMGQWEETQYF. In nucleotides, the CDR3 is TGCAGCGTTGAAATAATGGGACAGTGGGAGGAGACCCAGTACTTC. Based on the CDR3 plus reference TRBV29-1 and TRBJ2-5, the full variable domain is SAVISQKPSRDICQRGTSLTIQCQVDSQVTMMFWYRQQPGQSLTLIATANQGSEATYESGFVIDKFPISRPNLTFSTLTVSNMSPEDSSIYLCSVEIMGQWEETQYFGPGTRLLVL.

V is TRBV6-5 and J is TRBJ1-2, with 7 bases matching TRBD1. This CDR3 region has 17 residues. Germline V gene data show CDR1 as MNHEY and CDR2 as SVGAGI. J lost 14 bases, V lost 2 bases, and 23 bases had no gene match. CDR3 in amino acids: CASSYGTEARFWDDYTF. In DNA form, the CDR3 reads TGTGCCAGCAGTTACGGGACAGAGGCACGATTTTGGGATGACTATACCTTC.

V gene TRBV5-4 combines with J gene TRBJ1-1, with D perhaps matching TRBD1 (6 bases). Trimming left V 5 bases short and J 5 bases short, with 19 bases between. The germline gives CDR1 SGHNT, CDR2 YYREEE (reference sequence). CDR3 length equals 15 residues. The CDR3 sequence is CASRLLWGAHTEAFF. For the CDR3, the DNA is TGTGCCAGCAGATTACTGTGGGGGGCACATACTGAAGCTTTCTTT. The complete variable domain, with remaining parts taken from reference TRBV5-4 and TRBJ1-1, reads ETGVTQSPTHLIKTRGQQVTLRCSSQSGHNTVSWYQQALGQGPQFIFQYYREEENGRGNFPPRFSGLQFPNYSSELNVNALELDDSALYLCASRLLWGAHTEAFFGQGTRLTVV.

The table lists this clonotype with a count of one. This chain connects TRBV7-8 to TRBJ2-3, with D unresolved. The CDR3 has 15 amino acids. The ends were cut back, 10 bases at V and 8 bases at J, with 25 bases in the middle. CDR1 SGHVS and CDR2 FQNEAQ come from the germline V gene. The CDR3 sequence is CATSLMRSGPGTQYF. The CDR3 nucleotides are TGTGCCACCTCCCTGATGCGAAGTGGCCCAGGTACGCAGTATTTT.

The chain is built from TRBV6-2 or TRBV6-3 and TRBJ2-1; no firm D call. Trimming removed 5 bases at V and 6 bases at J, with 14 bases between. Germline V gene data show CDR1 as MNHEY and CDR2 as SVGEGT. The CDR3 is 14 amino acids. This CDR3 is CASSGLQCSNEQFF. CDR3 coding DNA: TGTGCCAGCAGTGGCCTCCAGTGTTCCAATGAGCAGTTCTTC.

Worth noting for this clonotype: A much larger clone is a single base away; this may be a read error. The V gene is TRBV12-3 or TRBV12-4, the J gene TRBJ2-7, with a tentative D call TRBD2 (5 bases). V was cut by 2 bases and J by 5 bases, with 10 bases left in between. The CDR3 extends over 13 amino acids. CDR3 in DNA: TGTGCCAGCAGTTTAACCGACGGGGACGAGCAGTACGTC. Residues: CASSLTDGDEQYV.

Of note for this clonotype: A much larger clone lies one base from this, so it may be a read error. The chain links TRBV12-3 or TRBV12-4 to TRBJ2-3, with 11 bases fitting TRBD2. The CDR3 is 18 residues long. The V gene end was trimmed by 3 bases and the J gene end by 4 bases; junction bases not matched to a gene: 12. Here the CDR3 reads CASSFEGTSGRVSDTQYF. CDR3 sequence (DNA): TGTGCCAGCAGTTTCGAAGGCACTAGCGGGAGAGTATCAGATACGCAGTATTTT.

The count of this clonotype is one. At one of its ends the junction is not consistent with the germline gene, which may arise from a read error. The rearrangement links TRBV11-2 to TRBJ2-6; D gene ambiguous. The CDR3 has 17 amino acids. The germline V gene encodes CDR1 SGHAT and CDR2 FQNNGV. In nucleotides, the CDR3 is TGCGCCAGCAGCCGAACCACCGGACGTTCTGGGTCCAACGTCCTGACTTTC. Translation gives CASSRTTGRSGSNVLTF.